What follows are 16 T cell receptor beta chains derived from one specimen sequenced in a study of T cell changes during pregnancy in multiple sclerosis. The table came from immunoSEQ multiplex PCR; TCRdb's copy has only in-frame clones and leaves some out. The sample has 40,000 to 55,000 clones, roughly nine tenths seen once; the top ten hold about 1.2%. The material was CD4+ T cells from peripheral blood mononuclear cells, obtained after pregnancy. The receptors shown here come from a female donor with multiple sclerosis, enrolled in a pregnancy study.

The chain links TRBV11-2 to TRBJ1-5; tentatively, D is TRBD1 (5 bases). Germline CDR1 and CDR2: SGHAT and FQNNGV. The CDR3 is made up of 16 amino acids. The V gene lost 6 bases and the J gene lost 2 bases, with 17 bases spanning the gap. CDR3 residues: CASSLTGGRGNQPQHF. The CDR3 DNA sequence: TGTGCCAGCAGTCTGACCGGGGGGAGAGGCAATCAGCCCCAGCATTTT.

The J gene is TRBJ2-7, the V gene TRBV7-9, with TRBD1 as a possible D gene (5 bases). Trimming took 6 bases from V and 2 from J, leaving 17 bases between them. Germline V lookup: CDR1 SEHNR, CDR2 FQNEAQ (reference sequence). The CDR3 loop spans 15 amino acids. This CDR3 reads CASSLQDGAPYEQYF. CDR3 in DNA: TGTGCCAGCAGTCTACAGGACGGAGCTCCCTACGAGCAGTACTTC.

The J gene is TRBJ2-2, the V gene TRBV5-4; 11 nucleotides agree with TRBD2. Germline CDR1 is SGHNT and CDR2 is YYREEE (reference sequence). With 4 bases clipped from V and 4 bases from J, the junction kept 6 bases outside the gene matches. This CDR3 spans 16 amino acids. CDR3 nucleotide sequence: TGTGCCAGCAGCCCAACCGGGACTAGCGGCACCGGGGAGCTGTTTTTT. Translated, it gives CASSPTGTSGTGELFF.

V is TRBV5-4 and J is TRBJ2-1, with 9 bases fitting TRBD2. Per germline, CDR1 SGHNT and CDR2 YYREEE (reference sequence). The J segment lost 8 bases and the V segment lost 4 bases, leaving 16 bases of the junction unmatched. The CDR3 contains 17 residues. Here the CDR3 reads CASSVAAWASGTYEQFF. The CDR3 coding sequence is TGTGCCAGCAGCGTGGCGGCGTGGGCTAGCGGGACCTATGAGCAGTTCTTC.

This chain uses TRBV7-9 with TRBJ2-3; TRBD1 might be the D (6 bases). The CDR3 has 16 residues. Trimming shortened V by 1 base and J by 3 bases, and 14 bases separated the two germline ends. Germline assignment: CDR1 SEHNR and CDR2 FQNEAQ (reference sequence). This chain's CDR3 is CASSLGQGLETDTQYF. Here the CDR3 DNA reads TGTGCCAGCAGCTTAGGGCAGGGGTTGGAGACAGATACGCAGTATTTT.

CDR3 DNA sequence: TGTGCCATCAGTGAGGCAGAATACGCCTCTGGGGCCAACGTCCTGACTTTC. Its translation: CAISEAEYASGANVLTF. The rearrangement uses TRBV10-3 and TRBJ2-6; D not resolved. The V gene's germline CDR1 is ENHRY and CDR2 SYGVKD. V was trimmed by 2 bases and J by 0 bases, leaving 11 bases between them. This CDR3 has 17 residues.

The rearrangement joins TRBV7-9 to TRBJ1-1; perhaps TRBD1 as D (6 bases). This CDR3 spans 14 amino acids. V was clipped by 1 base and J by 10 bases, with 16 bases between them. CDR1 SEHNR and CDR2 FQNEAQ come from the germline V gene (reference sequence). The CDR3: CASSLESGGEIAFF. CDR3 sequence (DNA): TGTGCCAGCAGCTTAGAATCGGGGGGCGAGATAGCTTTCTTT.

The chain is built from TRBV5-8 and TRBJ1-1, with 7 bases aligning to TRBD1. Germline values: CDR1 SGHTS, CDR2 YDEGEE. CDR3 length: 16 residues. V shed 0 bases, J shed 1 base, and the junction held 6 bases outside the gene matches. The CDR3 nucleotides are TGTGCCAGCAGCTTGGAGACAGGGAATCCGAACACTGAAGCTTTCTTT. Translating gives CASSLETGNPNTEAFF. The full variable domain, its missing parts supplied by reference TRBV5-8 and TRBJ1-1, is EAGVTQSPTHLIKTRGQQATLRCSPISGHTSVYWYQQALGLGLQFLLWYDEGEERNRGNFPPRFSGRQFPNYSSELNVNALELEDSALYLCASSLETGNPNTEAFFGQGTRLTVV.

This chain joins TRBV5-5 and TRBJ1-3, with D hard to call. The CDR3 loop spans 14 amino acids. Trimming took 5 bases from V and 0 from J, leaving 9 bases between them. CDR1 is SGHKS and CDR2 is YYEKEE in the germline V gene (reference sequence). CDR3 in DNA: TGTGCCAGCAGACCCGAGCCCTCTGGAAACACCATATATTTT. This gives the protein CASRPEPSGNTIYF. Based on the CDR3 plus reference TRBV5-5 and TRBJ1-3, the full variable domain is DAGVTQSPTHLIKTRGQQVTLRCSPISGHKSVSWYQQVLGQGPQFIFQYYEKEERGRGNFPDRFSARQFPNYSSELNVNALLLGDSALYLCASRPEPSGNTIYFGEGSWLTVV.

This clone was seen only a few times. The V gene is TRBV28, the J gene TRBJ1-2; possible D gene TRBD1, 6 bases. The germline V and J ends were trimmed by 4 bases and 2 bases, with 8 bases remaining between them. CDR3 length equals 13 residues. The germline V gene encodes CDR1 MDHEN and CDR2 SYDVKM. CDR3 DNA: TGTGCCAGCAGTTCTACAGGGAACTATGGCTACACCTTC. Protein: CASSSTGNYGYTF.

The chain uses TRBV7-2 and TRBJ2-3; 11 bases are a match to TRBD1. The germline V gene encodes CDR1 SGHTA and CDR2 FQGNSA. The CDR3 has 16 residues. Unmatched junction bases numbered 7, after V lost 3 bases and J lost 5 bases. For the CDR3, the DNA is TGTGCCAGCAGCTTCCGGACAGGGGGCATGGTAGATACGCAGTATTTT. It encodes CASSFRTGGMVDTQYF. The variable domain in full, with the rest retrieved from reference TRBV7-2 and TRBJ2-3, is GAGVSQSPSNKVTEKGKDVELRCDPISGHTALYWYRQSLGQGLEFLIYFQGNSAPDKSGLPSDRFSAERTGGSVSTLTIQRTQQEDSAVYLCASSFRTGGMVDTQYFGPGTRLTVL.

CDR3 DNA sequence: TGTGCCAGCAGGCTACAGGGCTCTGGTGAAAAACTGTTTTTT. It translates to CASRLQGSGEKLFF. The chain links TRBV6-1 to TRBJ1-4; TRBD1 is a possible D gene (6 bases). Germline CDR1 is MNHNS and CDR2 is SASEGT. Trimming shortened V by 6 bases and J by 7 bases, and 15 bases separated the two germline ends. The CDR3 spans 14 residues.

The chain uses TRBV5-4 and TRBJ1-1, with D possibly matching TRBD1 (6 bases). Trimming stripped 4 bases from V and 1 base from J, with 14 bases between. CDR1 SGHNT and CDR2 YYREEE come from the germline V gene (reference sequence). CDR3 length: 15 amino acids. The CDR3 nucleotides read TGTGCCAGCAGCCTGGACAGCACCGGGAACACTGAAGCTTTCTTT. This gives the protein CASSLDSTGNTEAFF.

The V call is TRBV19, the J call TRBJ2-7; 8 positions agree with TRBD2. This CDR3 has 14 residues. With 4 bases clipped from V and 1 base from J, the junction kept 3 bases outside the gene matches. Germline V lookup: CDR1 LNHDA, CDR2 SQIVND (reference sequence). In nucleotides, the CDR3 is TGTGCCAGTAGTAGCGGCGGGGGGTCCTACGAGCAGTACTTC. Translating it yields CASSSGGGSYEQYF.

The chain carries TRBV18 and TRBJ2-7; tentatively, D is TRBD2 (6 bases). Germline V CDR1 and CDR2: KGHSH, LQKENI. V gave up 5 bases and J gave up 0 bases, with 14 bases separating them. This CDR3 has 15 amino acids. The DNA of the CDR3 is TGTGCCAGCTCAGCCAGGACTACTAACTCCTACGAGCAGTACTTC. It codes for CASSARTTNSYEQYF.

The V and J genes are TRBV14 and TRBJ2-1; D remains ambiguous. Trimming took off 0 bases at V and 8 bases at J, with 11 bases between the two ends. The CDR3 totals 14 residues. CDR1 and CDR2 from the germline V gene are SGHDN and FVKESK. CDR3 DNA: TGTGCCAGCAGCCAAGAGAGAGGCACCCATGAGCAGTTCTTC. It yields the protein CASSQERGTHEQFF. Based on the CDR3 plus reference TRBV14 and TRBJ2-1, the full variable domain is EAGVTQFPSHSVIEKGQTVTLRCDPISGHDNLYWYRRVMGKEIKFLLHFVKESKQDESGMPNNRFLAERTGGTYSTLKVQPAELEDSGVYFCASSQERGTHEQFFGPGTRLTVL.